This T cell receptor (beta chain) was captured in a study of T-cell memory formation after mild COVID-19. General study points: Specificity for SARS-CoV-2 was not confirmed among the second-wave clones peaking on day 37.

As to this clonotype: No antigen is known for it.

Per the germline V gene, CDR1 is SGHTA and CDR2 is FQGNSA. Trimming stripped 1 base from V and 6 bases from J, with 8 bases between. CDR3 length: 13 residues. TCRdb passed the 5' RACE reads through MiXCR, listing each CDR3 protein once. The profile covers roughly 200,000 distinct CDR3 sequences, with approximately 20% appearing a single time and 2.4% taken by the ten largest. The clonotype originates from an adult woman who had mild COVID-19 (a few samples of this study predate the infection). Cell type and time point are not known. Sequenced: PBMCs or a T cell subset sorted from them (not recorded which). V usage is TRBV7-2 and J usage is TRBJ2-3; D may match TRBD1 or TRBD2 (5 bases each). The CDR3 DNA is TGTGCCAGCAGCTTAGGGTGGGGGGATACGCAGTATTTT. Translation gives CASSLGWGDTQYF.